This TCR beta chain comes out of a study of CXCR3-negative and CXCR3-positive naive CD8 T cells. Study details: The dataset comprises approximately 140 million TRB reads in total, with about 1.5 +/- 0.3 million reads per library. Findings and limits, study-wide: Similarly elevated diversity marked both naive subsets, with memory CD8+ cells showing far lower diversity. Naive cells used TRBV-TRBJ genes in much the same way whether CXCR3-negative or CXCR3-positive; memory cells did not.

Each CD8+ T cell subset was flow-sorted in triplicate. Every sort contained 300,000 cells. The libraries of TRB cDNA were constructed through 5' RACE using UMI labels. Using the 5' RACE reads, TCRdb records one entry per CDR3 protein without DNA. The sample has approximately 6,300 distinct CDR3 sequences. To note about this clonotype: Its antigen is undetermined.

The CDR3 totals 13 residues. The germline V gene has CDR1 SQVTM and CDR2 ANQGSEA. Sequencing was done on a sample of naive CXCR3- CD8+ T cells from blood. Documented subset: CD45RO-CCR7+CD27+CD95- naive CD8+ T cells lacking CXCR3 (TNR3-). The sequence came from a human donor in good health. Some clones in this sample may be carry-over from other donors' samples. V usage is TRBV29-1 and J usage is TRBJ2-1. The CDR3 loop is CSVGINEGNEQFF.